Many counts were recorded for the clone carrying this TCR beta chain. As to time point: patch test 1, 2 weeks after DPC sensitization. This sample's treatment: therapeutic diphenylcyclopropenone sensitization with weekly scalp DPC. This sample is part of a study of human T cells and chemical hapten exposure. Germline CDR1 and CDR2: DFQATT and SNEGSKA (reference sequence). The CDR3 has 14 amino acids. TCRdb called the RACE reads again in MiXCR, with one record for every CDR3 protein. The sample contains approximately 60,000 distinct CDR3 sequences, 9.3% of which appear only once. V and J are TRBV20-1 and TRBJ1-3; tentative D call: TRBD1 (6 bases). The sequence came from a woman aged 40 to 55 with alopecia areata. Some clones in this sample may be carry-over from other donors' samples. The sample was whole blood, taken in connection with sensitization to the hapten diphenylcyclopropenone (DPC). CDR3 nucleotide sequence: TGCGGGGGGGCGGGACACCGCTCTGGAAACACCATATATTTT. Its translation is CGGAGHRSGNTIYF.